One sample yielded the 27 T cell receptor beta chains listed below, sequenced in a study of blood T cells in healthy people across ages (dated by TCRdb to the mid-2010s). The library was generated by 5' RACE. This sample was sequenced with an Illumina HiSeq 2500. A second PCR of about 6 to 11 cycles was performed with a sample-barcoded 5' primer and a J-beta primer mix. TCRdb handled the public reads itself, with Q25 trimming in fastp and clone calling in MiXCR, and kept productive beta chains. Identical CDR3 proteins give one entry, which carries the most common genes and DNA. The sample table holds about 640,000 distinct CDR3 sequences, of which under 70% were seen once. The biggest ten clones account for about two fifths of the sample. Material: blood. All receptors derive from a man in his 60s in good health.

The chain has TRBV20-1 and TRBJ2-3; TRBD1 matches at 8 bases. The CDR3 covers 14 residues. Germline values: CDR1 DFQATT, CDR2 SNEGSKA (reference sequence). V was pared by 0 bases and J by 5 bases, with 4 bases of the junction left unmatched. This CDR3 reads CSARDPGGEDTQYF. CDR3 nucleotides: TGCAGTGCTAGAGATCCAGGGGGCGAAGATACGCAGTATTTT.

V is TRBV27 and J is TRBJ1-1; possibly TRBD1 for D (6 bases). The V end lost 2 bases, the J end lost 11 bases, and 12 bases lay between the germline ends. The germline V gene encodes CDR1 MNHEY and CDR2 SMNVEV (reference sequence). The CDR3 is 12 amino acids. CDR3 sequence (DNA): TGTGCCAGCAGTTTACCGCACAGGGATGCTTTCTTT. Amino acid sequence: CASSLPHRDAFF.

The rearrangement links TRBV5-1 to TRBJ2-5, with D possibly TRBD2 on 7 matching bases. Deletions cut 3 bases from V and 4 bases from J, with 22 bases between. CDR3 length: 17 residues. CDR1 is SGHRS, CDR2 YFSETQ, per germline. CDR3 in DNA: TGCGCCAGCAGCTCGGTCGCCCGAGGGGGGGCGGGAGAGACCCAGTACTTC. Translating it yields CASSSVARGGAGETQYF.

The V and J genes are TRBV10-3 and TRBJ2-6; 7 nucleotides match TRBD2. There are 17 residues in the CDR3. Germline V CDR1 and CDR2: ENHRY, SYGVKD. Unmatched junction bases numbered 6, after V lost 4 bases and J lost 0 bases. In nucleotides, the CDR3 is TGTGCCATCAGTGGCGGGGGAGGCCGCTCTGGGGCCAACGTCCTGACTTTC. Residues: CAISGGGGRSGANVLTF.

The chain's CDR3 is CASSEVGLAGNEQFF. CDR3 in DNA: TGTGCCAGCAGTGAAGTGGGACTAGCGGGCAATGAGCAGTTCTTC. This chain connects TRBV2 to TRBJ2-1; 12 bases line up with TRBD2. CDR3 size: 15 residues. Germline assignment: CDR1 SNHLY and CDR2 FYNNEI. V lost 1 base, J lost 6 bases, and 1 base stayed unmatched.

This sequence joins TRBV3-1 and TRBJ1-5; the D gene is possibly TRBD1 (6 bases). In germline, CDR1 is LGHDT, CDR2 YNNKEL (reference sequence). The CDR3 is 15 amino acids. Trimming removed 0 bases at V and 5 bases at J, with 11 bases between. The CDR3 region is CASSQDGGRHQPQHF. CDR3 DNA: TGTGCCAGCAGCCAAGATGGGGGGCGGCATCAGCCCCAGCATTTT.

The gene calls are TRBV7-2 and TRBJ1-4; D ambiguous. CDR1 is SGHTA and CDR2 is FQGNSA in the germline V gene. The CDR3 is made up of 13 amino acids. With 2 bases removed from V and 10 bases from J, the gap between germline ends came to 11 bases. CDR3: CASSLPPHAKLFF. The CDR3 DNA is TGTGCCAGCAGCTTACCGCCCCATGCAAAACTGTTTTTT.

This chain joins TRBV10-3 and TRBJ2-1; 8 bases are a match to TRBD1. The junction had 8 bases not matched to a gene; V was cut back by 7 bases and J by 6 bases. Germline V lookup: CDR1 ENHRY, CDR2 SYGVKD. The CDR3 runs 14 residues. CDR3 protein: CAITPTGVGNEQFF. In DNA, the CDR3 is TGTGCCATCACCCCGACAGGGGTAGGCAATGAGCAGTTCTTC.

The chain is built from TRBV7-2 and TRBJ2-2, with a possible D match to TRBD2 (5 bases). This CDR3 region has 15 residues. The germline V gene encodes CDR1 SGHTA and CDR2 FQGNSA. Trimming cost V 1 base and J 7 bases, with 13 bases left between them. CDR3 nucleotide sequence: TGTGCCAGCAGCTTAGGCTCCTATCGGGGCGGGGAGCTGTTTTTT. Translating gives CASSLGSYRGGELFF.

In regard to this clonotype: A read error may produce the germline difference seen at one junction end. V usage is TRBV9 and J usage is TRBJ2-2, with D tentatively TRBD2 (5 bases). Germline values: CDR1 SGDLS, CDR2 YYNGEE. The CDR3 contains 12 residues. The CDR3 reads CASGTNTGEPFF. CDR3 bases: TGTGCCAGCGGAACGAACACCGGGGAGCCGTTTTTT.

The sample holds many counts of this clonotype. This chain uses TRBV29-1 with TRBJ2-5; D possibly uses TRBD1 or TRBD2 (6 bases each). Germline V lookup: CDR1 SQVTM, CDR2 ANQGSEA. The germline V and J ends were trimmed by 4 bases and 5 bases, with 20 bases remaining between them. This CDR3 has 15 residues. Written as DNA, the CDR3 is TGCAGCGTTGTACAGGGTGAGGTCGCGGGGGAGACCCAGTACTTC. It is translated as CSVVQGEVAGETQYF.

This chain links TRBV10-2 with TRBJ1-2, with unresolved D. Per germline, CDR1 WSHSY and CDR2 SAAADI. This CDR3 comprises 13 residues. V was shortened by 3 bases and J by 3 bases, with 8 bases between the two germline ends. In nucleotides, the CDR3 is TGCGCCAGCAGTGATAGGGCTCACTATGGCTACACCTTC. Protein sequence: CASSDRAHYGYTF.

The chain carries TRBV6-5 and TRBJ1-6; a weak D match, TRBD1 (6 bases). The CDR3 runs to 16 residues. Germline V CDR1 and CDR2: MNHEY, SVGAGI. Trimming shortened V by 3 bases and J by 4 bases, and 13 bases separated the two germline ends. DNA of the CDR3: TGTGCCAGCAGTTATCGCGGGACACCTTATAATTCACCCCTCCACTTT. Protein product: CASSYRGTPYNSPLHF.

This chain links TRBV14 with TRBJ2-5; maybe TRBD2 (6 bases). CDR3 length: 16 residues. Deletions cut 5 bases from V and 5 bases from J, with 21 bases between. Germline loops: CDR1 SGHDN, CDR2 FVKESK. The CDR3 DNA reads TGTGCCAGCAGCGGACGGTGGGGGGAAGAAGGGGAGACCCAGTACTTC. Its protein product is CASSGRWGEEGETQYF.

This clonotype has more than one count but fewer than ten. The chain employs TRBV11-2 and TRBJ2-1; D may match TRBD1 or TRBD2 (5 bases each). With 5 bases removed from V and 10 bases from J, the gap between germline ends came to 24 bases. CDR1 is SGHAT, CDR2 FQNNGV, per germline. This CDR3 comprises 16 residues. The CDR3 region has the DNA TGTGCCAGCAGCACCCTCCGGGACGTCCTGAAGGGCGAGCAGTTCTTC. Translating it yields CASSTLRDVLKGEQFF.

The chain combines TRBV6-1 with TRBJ1-6, with D perhaps TRBD1 (5 bases). CDR3 length equals 14 residues. The germline V gene encodes CDR1 MNHNS and CDR2 SASEGT. V was trimmed by 6 bases and J by 6 bases, leaving 12 bases between them. The CDR3 here is CASSVQVPNSPLHF. CDR3 nucleotides: TGTGCCAGCAGCGTACAGGTGCCTAATTCACCCCTCCACTTT.

The chain links TRBV20-1 to TRBJ2-1; 9 positions match TRBD2. Germline trimming cut 3 bases from V and 1 base from J; bases unmatched to any gene: 10. Germline assignment: CDR1 DFQATT and CDR2 SNEGSKA (reference sequence). The length of the CDR3 is 17 residues. CDR3 sequence: CSASAGGAKGSYNEQFF. CDR3 coding DNA: TGCAGTGCTAGTGCGGGGGGGGCTAAGGGATCCTACAATGAGCAGTTCTTC.

The chain is built from TRBV5-1 and TRBJ2-3; 11 nucleotides match TRBD2. Germline V CDR1 and CDR2: SGHRS, YFSETQ. The CDR3 is 16 amino acids. V dropped 4 bases and J dropped 5; count of bases not matched to a gene: 9. The CDR3 sequence is CASSTRLAGGGDTQYF. CDR3 DNA sequence: TGCGCCAGCAGCACCCGTCTAGCGGGGGGCGGAGATACGCAGTATTTT.

The chain couples TRBV10-3 to TRBJ2-7; 11 bases map to TRBD1. The junction had 6 bases not matched to a gene; V was cut back by 4 bases and J by 4 bases. The CDR3 runs to 15 residues. Germline CDR1 reads ENHRY; CDR2 reads SYGVKD. The CDR3 region is CAISGGDRGTYEQYF. CDR3 bases: TGTGCCATCAGTGGGGGGGACAGGGGGACTTACGAGCAGTACTTC.

This rearrangement joins TRBV20-1 to TRBJ2-3; D is perhaps TRBD1 or TRBD2 (5 bases each). This CDR3 has 14 residues. Germline V lookup: CDR1 DFQATT, CDR2 SNEGSKA (reference sequence). The V and J ends lost 1 base and 3 bases respectively, with 11 bases between them. The CDR3 DNA reads TGCAGTGCTAGAGTTCCGGGGCGAACAGATACGCAGTATTTT. Encoded protein: CSARVPGRTDTQYF.

The chain links TRBV3-1 to TRBJ1-4; D gene uncertain. The CDR3 has 14 amino acids. Germline V gives CDR1 LGHDT, CDR2 YNNKEL (reference sequence). Trimming took 2 bases from V and 2 from J, leaving 6 bases between them. DNA of the CDR3: TGTGCCAGCAGCCAAAGCGAGACTAATGAAAAACTGTTTTTT. This sequence encodes CASSQSETNEKLFF.

The chain is built from TRBV6-2 or TRBV6-3 and TRBJ1-1; 11 bases are a match to TRBD1. Germline CDR1 reads MNHEY; CDR2 reads SVGEGT. This CDR3 is built from 21 residues. With 0 bases clipped from V and 4 bases from J, the junction kept 19 bases outside the gene matches. DNA for the CDR3: TGTGCCAGCAGTTACTCGTTTCTCCCGGACAGGGGGCCAATTTTGGGCACTGAAGCTTTCTTT. As protein: CASSYSFLPDRGPILGTEAFF.

This sequence joins TRBV29-1 and TRBJ2-7; 13 bases line up with TRBD2. CDR1 SQVTM and CDR2 ANQGSEA come from the germline V gene. CDR3 length: 15 amino acids. After removal of 0 bases from V and 2 bases from J, the junction contained 1 base not matched to a gene. The CDR3: CSVEDGLAGAYEQYF. The CDR3 DNA sequence: TGCAGCGTTGAAGACGGACTAGCGGGGGCCTACGAGCAGTACTTC.

The rearrangement uses TRBV5-1 and TRBJ1-1; D is possibly TRBD1 (5 bases). Deletions cut 5 bases from V and 5 bases from J, with 13 bases between. The CDR3 is made up of 13 amino acids. Germline V gene lookup returns CDR1 SGHRS and CDR2 YFSETQ. Written as DNA, the CDR3 is TGCGCCAGCAGAGGACACTCGGAGACTGAAGCTTTCTTT. Protein sequence: CASRGHSETEAFF.

The chain employs TRBV20-1 and TRBJ2-2, with 7 bases fitting TRBD2. There are 16 residues in the CDR3. J lost 2 bases, V lost 0 bases, and 6 bases had no gene match. Per the germline V gene, CDR1 is DFQATT and CDR2 is SNEGSKA (reference sequence). CDR3 in amino acids: CSARDFREGNTGELFF. The CDR3 coding sequence is TGCAGTGCTAGAGATTTCAGGGAGGGTAACACCGGGGAGCTGTTTTTT.

This clonotype occurred once. The chain joins TRBV5-1 to TRBJ2-4; tentatively, D is TRBD1 (6 bases). CDR3 size: 14 residues. V lost 0 bases and J lost 6, with 10 bases in between. Germline values: CDR1 SGHRS, CDR2 YFSETQ. The CDR3 nucleotides read TGCGCCAGCAGCTTGGGACAGGAGATAAACATTCAGTACTTC. Translating gives CASSLGQEINIQYF.

J is TRBJ2-1 and V is TRBV9; D is unclear. The J call may be mistaken, given a closer DNA end match to TRBJ2-7. This CDR3 region has 15 residues. The germline V gene encodes CDR1 SGDLS and CDR2 YYNGEE. CDR3 nucleotides: TGTGCCAGCAGCGCCCCCGGTTCAGGATACAATGAGCAGTACTTC. This translates into CASSAPGSGYNEQYF.